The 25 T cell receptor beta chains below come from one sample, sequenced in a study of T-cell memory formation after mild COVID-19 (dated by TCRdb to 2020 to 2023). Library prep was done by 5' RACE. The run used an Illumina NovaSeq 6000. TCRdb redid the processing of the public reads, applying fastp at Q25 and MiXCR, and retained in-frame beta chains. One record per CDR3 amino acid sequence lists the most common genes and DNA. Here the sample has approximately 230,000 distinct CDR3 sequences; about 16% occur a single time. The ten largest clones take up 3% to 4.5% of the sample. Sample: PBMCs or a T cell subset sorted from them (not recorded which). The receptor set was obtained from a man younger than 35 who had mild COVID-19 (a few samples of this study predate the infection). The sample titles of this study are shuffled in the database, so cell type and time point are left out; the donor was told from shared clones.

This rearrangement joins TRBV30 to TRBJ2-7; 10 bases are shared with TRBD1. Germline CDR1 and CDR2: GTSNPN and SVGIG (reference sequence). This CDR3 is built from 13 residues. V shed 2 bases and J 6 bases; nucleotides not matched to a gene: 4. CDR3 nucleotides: TGTGCCTGGAGTAGGGACAGGGGAGGCGAGCAGTACTTC. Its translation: CAWSRDRGGEQYF. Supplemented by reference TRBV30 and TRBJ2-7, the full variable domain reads SQTIHQWPATLVQPVGSPLSLECTVEGTSNPNLYWYRQAAGRGLQLLFYSVGIGQISSEVPQNLSASRPQDRQFILSSKKLLLSDSGFYLCAWSRDRGGEQYFGPGTRLTVT.

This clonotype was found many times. CDR3 in amino acids: CASSQGQGVSNQPQHF. The CDR3 DNA is TGTGCCAGCAGCCAAGGACAGGGGGTTAGCAATCAGCCCCAGCATTTT. This chain connects TRBV4-2 to TRBJ1-5, with TRBD1 identical over 9 bases. The V gene end was trimmed by 1 base and the J gene end by 0 bases; junction bases not matched to a gene: 1. CDR3 size: 16 residues. CDR1 and CDR2 (germline): LGHNA, YNFKEQ.

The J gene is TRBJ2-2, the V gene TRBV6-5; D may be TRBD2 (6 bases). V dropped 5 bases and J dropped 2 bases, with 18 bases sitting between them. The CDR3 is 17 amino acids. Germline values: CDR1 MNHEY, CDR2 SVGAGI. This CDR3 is CASSPGRRGSNTGELFF. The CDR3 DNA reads TGTGCCAGCAGTCCGGGGCGGCGGGGATCCAACACCGGGGAGCTGTTTTTT.

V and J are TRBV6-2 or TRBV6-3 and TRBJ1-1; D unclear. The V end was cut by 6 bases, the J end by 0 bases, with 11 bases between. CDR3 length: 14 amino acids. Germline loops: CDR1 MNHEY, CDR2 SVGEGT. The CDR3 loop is CASSPEVLNTEAFF. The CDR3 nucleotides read TGTGCCAGCAGCCCCGAGGTGCTGAACACTGAAGCTTTCTTT.

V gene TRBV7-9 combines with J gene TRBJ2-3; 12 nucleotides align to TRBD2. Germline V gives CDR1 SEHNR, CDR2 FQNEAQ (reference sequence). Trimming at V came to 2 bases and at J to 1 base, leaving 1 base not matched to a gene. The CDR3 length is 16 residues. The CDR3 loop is CASSLRTSGGTDTQYF. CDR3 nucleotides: TGTGCCAGCAGCTTACGGACTAGCGGGGGCACAGATACGCAGTATTTT.

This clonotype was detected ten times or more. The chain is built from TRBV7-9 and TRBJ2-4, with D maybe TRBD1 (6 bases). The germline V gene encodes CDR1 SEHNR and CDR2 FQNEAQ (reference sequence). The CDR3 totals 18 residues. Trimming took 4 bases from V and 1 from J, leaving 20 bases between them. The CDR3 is CASSSNPPGVGAKNIQYF. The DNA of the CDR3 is TGTGCCAGCAGCTCGAACCCACCAGGGGTTGGGGCCAAAAACATTCAGTACTTC.

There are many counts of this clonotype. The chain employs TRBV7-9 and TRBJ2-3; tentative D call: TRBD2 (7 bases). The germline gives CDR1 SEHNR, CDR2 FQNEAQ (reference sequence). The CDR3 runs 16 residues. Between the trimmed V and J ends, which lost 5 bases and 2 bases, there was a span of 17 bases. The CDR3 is CASSTIGGGSTDTQYF. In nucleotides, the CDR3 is TGTGCCAGCAGCACCATAGGCGGGGGCTCCACAGATACGCAGTATTTT.

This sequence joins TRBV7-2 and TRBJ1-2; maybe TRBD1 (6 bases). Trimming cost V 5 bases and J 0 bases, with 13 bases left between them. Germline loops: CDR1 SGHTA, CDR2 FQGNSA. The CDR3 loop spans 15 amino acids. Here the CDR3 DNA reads TGTGCCAGCAGCCTACGTACAGGGCCTAACTATGGCTACACCTTC. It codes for CASSLRTGPNYGYTF.

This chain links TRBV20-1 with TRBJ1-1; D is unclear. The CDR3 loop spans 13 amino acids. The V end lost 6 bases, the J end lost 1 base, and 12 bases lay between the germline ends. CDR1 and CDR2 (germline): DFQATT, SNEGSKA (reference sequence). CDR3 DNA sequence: TGCAGTGCACCGAGGGCCTCGAACACTGAAGCTTTCTTT. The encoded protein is CSAPRASNTEAFF.

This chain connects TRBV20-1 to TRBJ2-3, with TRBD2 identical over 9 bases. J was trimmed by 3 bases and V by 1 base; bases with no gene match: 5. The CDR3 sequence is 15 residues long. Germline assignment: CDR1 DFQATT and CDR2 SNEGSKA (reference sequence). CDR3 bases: TGCAGTGCTAGAGTCGCGGGGGGGCCAACAGATACGCAGTATTTT. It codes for CSARVAGGPTDTQYF.

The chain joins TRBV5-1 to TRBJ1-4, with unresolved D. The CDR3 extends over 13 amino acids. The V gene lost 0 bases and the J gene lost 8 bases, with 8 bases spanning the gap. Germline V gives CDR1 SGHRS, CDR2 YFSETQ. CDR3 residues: CASSLEDEEKLFF. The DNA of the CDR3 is TGCGCCAGCAGCTTGGAAGACGAAGAAAAACTGTTTTTT.

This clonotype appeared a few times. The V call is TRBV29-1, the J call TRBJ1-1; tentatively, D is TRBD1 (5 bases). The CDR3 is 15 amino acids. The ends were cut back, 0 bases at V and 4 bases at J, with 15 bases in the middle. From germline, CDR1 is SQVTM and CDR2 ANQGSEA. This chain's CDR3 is CSVEDWGGWGTEAFF. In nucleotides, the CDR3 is TGCAGCGTTGAAGATTGGGGGGGATGGGGCACTGAAGCTTTCTTT.

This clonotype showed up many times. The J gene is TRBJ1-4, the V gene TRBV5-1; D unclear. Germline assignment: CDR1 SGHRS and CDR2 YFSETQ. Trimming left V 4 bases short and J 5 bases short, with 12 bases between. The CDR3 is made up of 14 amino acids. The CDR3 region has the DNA TGCGCCAGCAGCCCCGGTGGAAGAAATGAAAAACTGTTTTTT. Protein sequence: CASSPGGRNEKLFF.

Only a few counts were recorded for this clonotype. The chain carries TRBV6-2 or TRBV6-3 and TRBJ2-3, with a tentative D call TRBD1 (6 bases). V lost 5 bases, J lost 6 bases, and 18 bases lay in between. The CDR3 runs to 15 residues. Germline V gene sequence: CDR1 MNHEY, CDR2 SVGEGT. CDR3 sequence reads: CASSPMGQGADTQYF. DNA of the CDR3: TGTGCCAGCAGTCCGATGGGACAAGGCGCGGATACGCAGTATTTT.

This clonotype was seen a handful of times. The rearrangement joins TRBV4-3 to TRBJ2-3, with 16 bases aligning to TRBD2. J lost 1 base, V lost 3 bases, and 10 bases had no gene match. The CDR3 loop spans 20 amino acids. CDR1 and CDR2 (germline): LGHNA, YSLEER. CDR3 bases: TGCGCCAGCAGCCAGGATCCGGGACTAGCGGGGGGGCGGGGCACAGATACGCAGTATTTT. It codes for CASSQDPGLAGGRGTDTQYF.

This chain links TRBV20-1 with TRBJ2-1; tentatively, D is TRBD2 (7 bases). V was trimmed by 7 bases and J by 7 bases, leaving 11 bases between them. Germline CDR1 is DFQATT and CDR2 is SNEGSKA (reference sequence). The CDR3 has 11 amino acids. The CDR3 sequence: CSVGGQNEQFF. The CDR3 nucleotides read TGCAGTGTCGGGGGGCAAAATGAGCAGTTCTTC.

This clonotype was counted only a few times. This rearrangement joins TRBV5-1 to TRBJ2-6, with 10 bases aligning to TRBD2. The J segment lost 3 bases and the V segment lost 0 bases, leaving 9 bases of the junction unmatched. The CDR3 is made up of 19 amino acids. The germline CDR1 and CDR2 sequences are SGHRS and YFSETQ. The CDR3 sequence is CASSLARLLAGVGANVLTF. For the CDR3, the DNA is TGCGCCAGCAGCTTGGCCAGGTTGCTAGCGGGGGTTGGGGCCAACGTCCTGACTTTC.

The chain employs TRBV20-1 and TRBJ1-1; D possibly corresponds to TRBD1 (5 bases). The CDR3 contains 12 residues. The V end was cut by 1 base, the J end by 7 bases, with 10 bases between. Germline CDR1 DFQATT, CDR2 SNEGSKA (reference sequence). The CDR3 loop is CSARGWTIEAFF. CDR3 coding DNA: TGCAGTGCTAGAGGGTGGACAATTGAAGCTTTCTTT.

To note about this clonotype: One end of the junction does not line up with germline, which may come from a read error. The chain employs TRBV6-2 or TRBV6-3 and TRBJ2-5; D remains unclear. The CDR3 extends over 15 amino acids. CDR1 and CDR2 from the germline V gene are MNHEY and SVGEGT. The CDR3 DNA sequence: TGTGCCAGCAGCTCAATACGGCTCTGGCAAGAGACCAAGTACTTC. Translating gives CASSSIRLWQETKYF.

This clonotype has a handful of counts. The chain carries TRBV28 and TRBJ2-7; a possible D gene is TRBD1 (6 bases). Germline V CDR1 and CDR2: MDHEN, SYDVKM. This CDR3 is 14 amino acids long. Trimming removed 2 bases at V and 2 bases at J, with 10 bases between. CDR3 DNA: TGTGCCAGCAGTTTAGCAGGGGACGCCTACGAGCAGTACGTC. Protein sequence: CASSLAGDAYEQYV.

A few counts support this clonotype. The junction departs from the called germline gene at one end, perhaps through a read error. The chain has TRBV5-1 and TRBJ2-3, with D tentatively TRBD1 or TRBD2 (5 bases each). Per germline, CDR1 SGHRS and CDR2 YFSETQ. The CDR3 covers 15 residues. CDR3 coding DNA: TGTGCCAGCAGCGCCGGGACGGGCAGCACAGATACGCAGTATTTT. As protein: CASSAGTGSTDTQYF.

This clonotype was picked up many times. CDR3 in amino acids: CASSVGETQYF. In DNA form, the CDR3 reads TGTGCCAGCAGCGTTGGGGAGACCCAGTACTTC. The chain recombines TRBV2 with TRBJ2-5; no clear D. Germline assignment: CDR1 SNHLY and CDR2 FYNNEI. CDR3 length: 11 amino acids. The V end was cut by 6 bases, the J end by 5 bases, with 7 bases between.

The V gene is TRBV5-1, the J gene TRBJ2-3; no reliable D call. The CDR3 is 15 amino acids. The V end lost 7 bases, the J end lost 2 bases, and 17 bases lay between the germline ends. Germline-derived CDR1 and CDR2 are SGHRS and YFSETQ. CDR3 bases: TGCGCCAGCGCCGTTGGTGGCGGCTACACAGATACGCAGTATTTT. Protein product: CASAVGGGYTDTQYF.

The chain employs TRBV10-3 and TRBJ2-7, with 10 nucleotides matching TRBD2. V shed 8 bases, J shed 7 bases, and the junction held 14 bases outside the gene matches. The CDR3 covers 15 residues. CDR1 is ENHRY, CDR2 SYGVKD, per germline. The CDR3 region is CAIGERAGGPSEQYF. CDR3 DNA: TGTGCCATCGGGGAGCGAGCGGGGGGGCCCAGTGAGCAGTACTTC.

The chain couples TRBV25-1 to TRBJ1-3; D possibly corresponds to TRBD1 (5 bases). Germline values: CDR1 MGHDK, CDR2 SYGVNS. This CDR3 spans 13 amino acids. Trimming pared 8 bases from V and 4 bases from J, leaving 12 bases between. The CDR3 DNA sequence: TGTGCCAGCCTACAGGCCGGGGGAAACACCATATATTTT. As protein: CASLQAGGNTIYF.